This entry lists 14 T cell receptor beta chains sequenced from one sample in a study of blood T cell repertoires in COVID-19. Method: immunoSEQ multiplex PCR; TCRdb's copy keeps in-frame clones and lacks some. The profile shows some 450,000 clones, approximately 90% of them singletons. Sequenced input: peripheral blood. The source of these receptors is a woman between 50 and 59 years old with COVID-19, enrolled during active disease.

The rearrangement joins TRBV6-5 to TRBJ2-7; 8 nucleotides align to TRBD1. V dropped 0 bases and J dropped 4; count of bases not matched to a gene: 5. The V gene's germline CDR1 is MNHEY and CDR2 SVGAGI. The CDR3 runs to 15 residues. The CDR3 reads CASSYSTRGLYEQYF. DNA for the CDR3: TGTGCCAGCAGTTACTCGACCAGGGGGCTTTACGAGCAGTACTTC.

The chain links TRBV7-6 to TRBJ2-3; 7 nucleotides match TRBD1. The CDR3 has 16 residues. The germline CDR1 and CDR2 sequences are SGHVS and FNYEAQ. Trimming cost V 5 bases and J 6 bases; bases outside gene matches: 14. The CDR3 reads CASSPTLGQLGDTQYF. The CDR3 nucleotides read TGTGCCAGCAGCCCCACGTTGGGACAGCTGGGGGATACGCAGTATTTT.

The J gene is TRBJ2-7, the V gene TRBV5-1, with a possible D match to TRBD2 (5 bases). The CDR3 is 15 amino acids. V was pared by 1 base and J by 3 bases, with 14 bases between. Germline V gene sequence: CDR1 SGHRS, CDR2 YFSETQ. In DNA, the CDR3 is TGCGCCAGCAGCTTGTTGAGGGCACCCGACTACGAGCAGTACTTC. Encoded protein: CASSLLRAPDYEQYF.

There are a few counts of this clone. The V and J genes are TRBV5-5 and TRBJ1-1; weak D call: TRBD1 (5 bases). The CDR3 has 16 residues. V was clipped by 2 bases and J by 0 bases, with 14 bases between them. The germline V gene has CDR1 SGHKS and CDR2 YYEKEE (reference sequence). CDR3 protein: CASSLIRAGMNTEAFF. The CDR3 DNA reads TGTGCCAGCAGCTTAATAAGGGCAGGGATGAACACTGAAGCTTTCTTT.

This chain connects TRBV18 to TRBJ1-5, with a possible D match to TRBD1 (5 bases). Germline V gene sequence: CDR1 KGHSH, CDR2 LQKENI. The CDR3 is 13 residues long. V lost 8 bases and J lost 5, with 13 bases in between. The CDR3 protein is CASRGGGDQPQHF. The CDR3, as DNA: TGTGCCAGCCGTGGGGGAGGGGATCAGCCCCAGCATTTT.

The V call is TRBV30, the J call TRBJ2-4, with D perhaps TRBD1 (5 bases). V lost 3 bases to trimming and J lost 0 bases, with 12 bases between them. Germline lookup yields CDR1 GTSNPN and CDR2 SVGIG (reference sequence). This CDR3 is built from 15 residues. DNA for the CDR3: TGTGCCTGGAGCTCAGGGCCTTTAGCCAAAAACATTCAGTACTTC. Amino acid sequence: CAWSSGPLAKNIQYF.

The rearrangement links TRBV6-5 to TRBJ1-1, with D hard to call. The germline V gene encodes CDR1 MNHEY and CDR2 SVGAGI. Between the trimmed V and J ends, which lost 6 bases and 1 base, there was a span of 12 bases. The CDR3 covers 14 residues. DNA of the CDR3: TGTGCCAGCAGGAGCGGAGCCACGAACACTGAAGCTTTCTTT. Its protein product is CASRSGATNTEAFF.

The rearrangement joins TRBV9 to TRBJ2-7; 9 positions agree with TRBD2. The V and J ends lost 5 bases and 2 bases, in that order; junction bases with no gene match: 5. The CDR3 runs 14 residues. The V gene's germline CDR1 is SGDLS and CDR2 YYNGEE. DNA for the CDR3: TGTGCCAGCAGGCGGGAGGGGAGCGCCTACGAGCAGTACTTC. It yields the protein CASRREGSAYEQYF.

The chain joins TRBV7-2 to TRBJ2-1; weak D call: TRBD2 (7 bases). The germline gives CDR1 SGHTA, CDR2 FQGNSA. Trimming cost V 1 base and J 5 bases, with 12 bases left between them. The CDR3 is 15 amino acids. Here the CDR3 reads CASSLVGGGHNEQFF. The CDR3 nucleotides are TGTGCCAGCAGCTTAGTGGGCGGGGGCCACAATGAGCAGTTCTTC.

Concerning this clone itself: Other DNA sequences in this specimen translate into the identical CDR3. This chain uses TRBV20-1 with TRBJ2-7; no clear D gene. V lost 1 base and J 3 bases, leaving 4 bases between the germline ends. Germline V gene data show CDR1 as DFQATT and CDR2 as SNEGSKA (reference sequence). CDR3 size: 11 residues. The CDR3 protein is CSARAGYEQYF. The CDR3 nucleotides are TGCAGTGCTAGAGCGGGCTACGAGCAGTACTTC.

This clone has just one count. This rearrangement joins TRBV2 to TRBJ1-2, with a weak D call TRBD1 (6 bases). V was shortened by 4 bases and J by 8 bases, with 14 bases between the two germline ends. Germline V gene data show CDR1 as SNHLY and CDR2 as FYNNEI. This CDR3 is built from 13 residues. CDR3 residues: CASSGVGRGGYTF. CDR3 coding DNA: TGTGCCAGCAGTGGCGTTGGCAGGGGAGGCTACACCTTC.

The V call is TRBV2, the J call TRBJ2-7; 7 bases align to TRBD1. With 5 bases clipped from V and 8 bases from J, the junction kept 3 bases outside the gene matches. The CDR3 loop spans 11 amino acids. Germline V CDR1 and CDR2: SNHLY, FYNNEI. The CDR3 nucleotides are TGTGCCAGCAGTACAGGGGAAAAGCAGTACTTC. It is translated as CASSTGEKQYF.

This chain joins TRBV28 and TRBJ1-5; D is uncertain. CDR1 and CDR2 (germline): MDHEN, SYDVKM. CDR3 length equals 12 residues. Trimming removed 8 bases from V and 2 bases from J, with 7 bases in between. For the CDR3, the DNA is TGTGCCAGCTTTGGAGGCAATCAGCCCCAGCATTTT. Its translation: CASFGGNQPQHF.

This rearrangement joins TRBV2 to TRBJ2-3; 9 bases match TRBD2. Trimming cost V 5 bases and J 3 bases; bases outside gene matches: 0. CDR1 and CDR2 (germline): SNHLY, FYNNEI. This CDR3 has 13 residues. CDR3 in amino acids: CASSLAGTDTQYF. DNA for the CDR3: TGTGCCAGCAGTCTAGCGGGAACAGATACGCAGTATTTT.